One T cell receptor (beta chain) is described in this entry. This same CDR3 is encoded by further DNA sequences in the sample. This entry is derived from a study of blood T cell repertoires in COVID-19. Overall study: Researchers got acute and convalescent COVID-19 samples from the United States, Italy and Spain. From T cells, B-cell-depleted T cells, or PBMCs came the material, which was cDNA or gDNA.

Here immunoSEQ multiplex PCR was the method, and the copy in TCRdb shows in-frame clones only, minus some. This table holds around 360,000 clones, 87% found once. All enrollees were roughly 18 to 90 years old and from fewer than 25 US areas. Cohort 3 recovered donors had two negative PCRs, clearance, or symptom resolution. CDR1 is MNHEY and CDR2 is SMNVEV in the germline V gene (reference sequence). The CDR3 length is 15 residues. With V trimmed by 2 bases and J by 2 bases, 3 bases remained unmatched. Sample: PBMCs or T cells enriched from blood (not recorded which). This TCR was recovered from a woman aged 30 to 39 who had recovered from COVID-19. V is TRBV27 and J is TRBJ2-7; 10 nucleotides line up with TRBD2. The CDR3 sequence: CASSLGAGGPYEQYF. In DNA form, the CDR3 reads TGTGCCAGCAGTTTAGGAGCGGGAGGGCCCTACGAGCAGTACTTC.